This record covers a single T cell receptor beta chain. This entry belongs to a study of blood T cell repertoires in COVID-19. As for the study in general: The United States, Italy and Spain supplied acute and convalescent COVID-19 samples.

CDR1 is MRHNA and CDR2 is SNTAGT in the germline V gene. Trimming removed 0 bases from V and 10 bases from J; junction bases left unmatched: 1. The CDR3 runs to 13 residues. Study processing details: It was from reference gene primer amplification that nucleated cell counts were estimated. Profiling relied on immunoSEQ multiplex PCR, and the TCRdb table lists in-frame clones only, not all of them. That table is the source of V, J and clone size, and D and trimming were worked out from the DNA. The sample has 200,000 to 250,000 clones, 70% to 90% seen once; the top ten hold roughly 1.6%. The chain uses TRBV6-4 and TRBJ2-1; 9 bases are shared with TRBD1. The source material was PBMCs or T cells enriched from blood (not recorded which). The sequence derives from a woman aged 45-59 years who had recovered from COVID-19. The CDR3 is CASSDSGTGEQFF. CDR3 in DNA: TGTGCCAGCAGTGACTCGGGGACAGGGGAGCAGTTCTTC.